This TCR beta chain was recorded in a study of regulatory T cells in long-lasting Graves disease. Study-wide results and limits: Persistent disease samples used TRBV28, TRBJ1-2 and TRBJ2-5 preferentially. Sharing of public clonotypes was greater in persistent patients (under 3,000) than in new patients (roughly 970).

To make TCR beta libraries, researchers used iRepertoire HTBI primers and Arm-PCR of CDR3 regions. TCRdb reprocessed the multiplex PCR reads with MiXCR, giving one entry per CDR3 protein. The sample holds 350,000 to 450,000 distinct CDR3 sequences, roughly 24% seen once. V was pared by 5 bases and J by 3 bases, with 13 bases between. This CDR3 has 14 residues. Germline lookup yields CDR1 SGHTA and CDR2 FQGNSA. The table lists this clonotype with many counts. Antigen specificity is unknown. Time point described: persistent/refractory GD, antithyroid drugs over 5 years with positive TRAb. PBMCs provided the RNA from which the TCR library was made.

The chain uses TRBV7-2 and TRBJ1-2; D gene ambiguous. This specimen consisted of peripheral blood mononuclear cells (PBMCs), obtained when the disease was refractory, from a patient treated with antithyroid drugs. The source of this sequence is a woman aged 40 to 50 with Graves disease. The CDR3 region is CASSSSHSDYGYTF. The CDR3 DNA follows: TGTGCCAGCAGCAGTAGCCACAGCGACTATGGCTACACCTTC. The full variable domain, in which reference TRBV7-2 and TRBJ1-2 provide the parts outside the CDR3, is GAGVSQSPSNKVTEKGKDVELRCDPISGHTALYWYRQSLGQGLEFLIYFQGNSAPDKSGLPSDRFSAERTGGSVSTLTIQRTQQEDSAVYLCASSSSHSDYGYTFGSGTRLTVV.